The clone carrying this T cell receptor beta chain was found a few times. Its antigen is unknown. The data originate from a study of T cell repertoires in cytomegalovirus infection. TCRdb redid the calling of the reads with MiXCR, one entry per CDR3 protein. This table has 650,000 to 850,000 distinct CDR3 sequences, 25% to 35% appearing once. Germline V gene sequence: CDR1 MNHNY, CDR2 SVGAGI (reference sequence). Trimming removed 0 bases at V and 4 bases at J, with 16 bases between. CDR3 size: 16 residues. J is TRBJ2-7 and V is TRBV6-6; a weak D match, TRBD2 (5 bases). The clonotype originates from a human donor in good health (CMV status not recorded). Some clones in this sample may be carry-over from other donors' samples. This specimen consisted of cultured CD8+ T cells from PBMCs, obtained from culture after CMV antigen stimulation. The CDR3 sequence: CASSYSEDLAIYEQYV. CDR3 coding DNA: TGTGCCAGCAGTTACTCGGAGGACCTTGCAATTTACGAGCAGTACGTC.